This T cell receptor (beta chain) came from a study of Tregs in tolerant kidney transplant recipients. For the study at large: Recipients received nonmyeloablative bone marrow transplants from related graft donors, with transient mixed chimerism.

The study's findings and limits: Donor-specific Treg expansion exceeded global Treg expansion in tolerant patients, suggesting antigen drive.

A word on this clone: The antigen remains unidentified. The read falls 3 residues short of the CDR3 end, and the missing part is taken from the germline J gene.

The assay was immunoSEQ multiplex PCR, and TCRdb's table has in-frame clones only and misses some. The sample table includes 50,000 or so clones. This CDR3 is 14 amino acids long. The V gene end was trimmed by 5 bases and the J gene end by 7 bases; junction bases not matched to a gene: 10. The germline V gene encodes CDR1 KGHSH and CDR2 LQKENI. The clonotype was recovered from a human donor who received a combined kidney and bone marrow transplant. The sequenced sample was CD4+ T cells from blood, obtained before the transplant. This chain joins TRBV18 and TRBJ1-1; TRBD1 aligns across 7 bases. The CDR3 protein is CASSSTGVRGEAFF. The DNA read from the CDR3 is TGTGCCAGCTCATCAACAGGGGTTCGTGGTGAA.